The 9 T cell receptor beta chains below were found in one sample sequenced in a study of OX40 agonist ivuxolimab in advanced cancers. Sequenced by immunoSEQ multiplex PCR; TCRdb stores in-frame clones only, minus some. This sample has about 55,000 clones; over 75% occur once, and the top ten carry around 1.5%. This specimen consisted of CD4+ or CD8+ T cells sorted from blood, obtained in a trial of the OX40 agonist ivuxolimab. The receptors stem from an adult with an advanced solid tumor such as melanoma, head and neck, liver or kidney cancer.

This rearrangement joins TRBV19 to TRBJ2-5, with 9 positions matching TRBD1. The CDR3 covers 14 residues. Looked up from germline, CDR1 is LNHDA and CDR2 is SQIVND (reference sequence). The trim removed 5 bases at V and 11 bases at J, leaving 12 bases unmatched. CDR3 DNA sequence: TGTGCCAGTAGTCCGGGACAGGGCCCCGGGGAGCAGTACTTC. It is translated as CASSPGQGPGEQYF.

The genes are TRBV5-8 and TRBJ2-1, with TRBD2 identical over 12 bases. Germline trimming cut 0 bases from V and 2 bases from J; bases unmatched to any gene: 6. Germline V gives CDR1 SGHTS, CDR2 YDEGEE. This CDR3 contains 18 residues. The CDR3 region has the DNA TGTGCCAGCAGCTTGGCCGGGCTAGCGGGAGGGCCCTACAATGAGCAGTTCTTC. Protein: CASSLAGLAGGPYNEQFF.

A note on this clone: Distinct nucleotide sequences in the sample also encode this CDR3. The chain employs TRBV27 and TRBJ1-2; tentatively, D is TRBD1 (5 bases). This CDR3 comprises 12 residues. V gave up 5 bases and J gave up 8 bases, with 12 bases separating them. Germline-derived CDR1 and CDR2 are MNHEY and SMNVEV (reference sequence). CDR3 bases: TGTGCCAGCAGTACCGGGACTCTCGGCTACACCTTC. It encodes CASSTGTLGYTF.

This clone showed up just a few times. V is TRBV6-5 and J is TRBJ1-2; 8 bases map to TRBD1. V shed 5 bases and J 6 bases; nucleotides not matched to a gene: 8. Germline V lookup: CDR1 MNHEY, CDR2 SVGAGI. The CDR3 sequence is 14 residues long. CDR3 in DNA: TGTGCCAGCAGTGACGGACAGGGAGAAGATGGCTACACCTTC. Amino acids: CASSDGQGEDGYTF.

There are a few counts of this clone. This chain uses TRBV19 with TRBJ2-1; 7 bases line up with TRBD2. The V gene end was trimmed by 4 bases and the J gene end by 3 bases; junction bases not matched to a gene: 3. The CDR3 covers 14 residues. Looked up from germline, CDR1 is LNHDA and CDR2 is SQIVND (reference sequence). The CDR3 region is CASSKRGNYNEQFF. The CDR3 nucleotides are TGTGCCAGTAGTAAGCGGGGTAACTACAATGAGCAGTTCTTC.

The CDR3 DNA is TGTGCCAGCTCACCGGGGGACCAACACTACGAGCAGTACTTC. It translates to CASSPGDQHYEQYF. The chain is built from TRBV7-9 and TRBJ2-7, with D perhaps matching TRBD2 (6 bases). Trimming shortened V by 8 bases and J by 3 bases, and 17 bases separated the two germline ends. This CDR3 comprises 14 residues. Germline V gives CDR1 SEHNR, CDR2 FQNEAQ (reference sequence).

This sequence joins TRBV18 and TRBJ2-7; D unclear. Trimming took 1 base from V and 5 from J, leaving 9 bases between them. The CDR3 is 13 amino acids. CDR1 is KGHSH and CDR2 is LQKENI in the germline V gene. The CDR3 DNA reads TGTGCCAGCTCACCACAGGGCCTAAACGAGCAGTACTTC. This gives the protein CASSPQGLNEQYF.

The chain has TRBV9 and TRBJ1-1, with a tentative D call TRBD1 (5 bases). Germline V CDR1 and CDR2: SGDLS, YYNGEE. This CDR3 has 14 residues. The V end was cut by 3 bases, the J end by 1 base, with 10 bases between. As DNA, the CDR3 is TGTGCCAGCAGCGCCACAGGTTGGAACACTGAAGCTTTCTTT. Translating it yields CASSATGWNTEAFF.

CDR3 DNA: TGTGCCAGCAGTTTAGCTCGGACAGGGCAGGGTTACGAGCAGTACTTC. The encoded protein is CASSLARTGQGYEQYF. The V call is TRBV27, the J call TRBJ2-7; 8 nucleotides line up with TRBD1. J was trimmed by 4 bases and V by 2 bases; bases with no gene match: 10. The CDR3 runs 16 residues. Germline CDR1 reads MNHEY; CDR2 reads SMNVEV (reference sequence).